Following are 24 T cell receptor beta chains from one sample sequenced in a study of shared clonotypes between healthy human individuals. The repertoire was sequenced with immunoSEQ multiplex PCR; TCRdb's copy has only in-frame clones and lacks some. This table holds fewer than 1 million clones, around 96% found once. Only CD45RO-negative cells positively selected for CCR7 counted as naive CD8 cells, so terminally differentiated effector memory CD45RA+ cells were excluded. What was sequenced was naive CD8+ T cells sorted from blood. The origin of the receptors is a young man in good health.

The rearrangement uses TRBV29-1 and TRBJ2-7; 7 nucleotides match TRBD2. Per the germline V gene, CDR1 is SQVTM and CDR2 is ANQGSEA. The CDR3 runs to 15 residues. The trim removed 6 bases at V and 3 bases at J, leaving 14 bases unmatched. The CDR3 spells CSVNRPRTRSYEQYF. The CDR3 DNA reads TGCAGCGTAAACCGACCCCGGACTAGAAGCTACGAGCAGTACTTC.

The genes are TRBV5-4 and TRBJ2-7; D unclear. V was pared by 2 bases and J by 6 bases, with 12 bases between. The length of the CDR3 is 13 residues. The germline gives CDR1 SGHNT, CDR2 YYREEE (reference sequence). In DNA form, the CDR3 reads TGTGCCAGCAGCTTTTCATCCCGAGGCGAGCAGTACTTC. As protein: CASSFSSRGEQYF.

This rearrangement joins TRBV2 to TRBJ2-5, with TRBD1 identical over 8 bases. Looked up from germline, CDR1 is SNHLY and CDR2 is FYNNEI. CDR3 size: 17 residues. J gave up 3 bases and V 3 bases, and 12 bases lay outside the gene matches. For the CDR3, the DNA is TGTGCCAGCAGTGAGTCCCTCCCCTCGACAGGGGAAGAGACCCAGTACTTC. This sequence encodes CASSESLPSTGEETQYF. The full variable domain, completed using reference TRBV2 and TRBJ2-5, is EPEVTQTPSHQVTQMGQEVILRCVPISNHLYFYWYRQILGQKVEFLVSFYNNEISEKSEIFDDQFSVERPDGSNFTLKIRSTKLEDSAMYFCASSESLPSTGEETQYFGPGTRLLVL.

The chain joins TRBV11-2 to TRBJ2-7, with TRBD2 matching 11 bases. The V and J ends lost 7 bases and 3 bases, in that order; junction bases with no gene match: 5. The CDR3 totals 14 residues. The germline CDR1 and CDR2 sequences are SGHAT and FQNNGV. DNA for the CDR3: TGTGCCAGCACCTTGACTAGCGGGGACTACGAGCAGTACTTC. Translating gives CASTLTSGDYEQYF.

The rearrangement uses TRBV7-2 and TRBJ2-7; D is unresolved. Germline V gives CDR1 SGHTA, CDR2 FQGNSA. The CDR3 extends over 14 amino acids. V was trimmed by 5 bases and J by 0 bases, leaving 11 bases between them. The CDR3 DNA reads as TGTGCCAGCAGCAACTCGGGTAGCTCCTACGAGCAGTACTTC. Encoded protein: CASSNSGSSYEQYF.

This rearrangement joins TRBV7-9 to TRBJ1-1, with D possibly TRBD1 on 6 matching bases. V was shortened by 2 bases and J by 1 base, with 17 bases between the two germline ends. Germline V gene lookup returns CDR1 SEHNR and CDR2 FQNEAQ (reference sequence). The CDR3 has 17 residues. The CDR3 sequence is CASSLLAGQDGNTEAFF. For the CDR3, the DNA is TGTGCCAGCAGCTTACTGGCGGGACAAGACGGGAACACTGAAGCTTTCTTT. Full variable domain (rest looked up from reference TRBV7-9 and TRBJ1-1): DTGVSQNPRHKITKRGQNVTFRCDPISEHNRLYWYRQTLGQGPEFLTYFQNEAQLEKSRLLSDRFSAERPKGSFSTLEIQRTEQGDSAMYLCASSLLAGQDGNTEAFFGQGTRLTVV.

The genes are TRBV28 and TRBJ2-7; 11 nucleotides agree with TRBD2. Germline CDR1 and CDR2: MDHEN and SYDVKM. This CDR3 has 15 residues. With V trimmed by 5 bases and J by 2 bases, 5 bases remained unmatched. The CDR3 sequence: CASSLAGGPAYEQYF. CDR3 bases: TGTGCCAGCAGTCTAGCGGGAGGACCGGCCTACGAGCAGTACTTC.

V and J are TRBV19 and TRBJ2-1, with a tentative D call TRBD2 (5 bases). This CDR3 has 12 amino acids. Germline assignment: CDR1 LNHDA and CDR2 SQIVND (reference sequence). Trimming shortened V by 3 bases and J by 10 bases, and 10 bases separated the two germline ends. The CDR3 DNA sequence: TGTGCCAGTAGTATGCGACTACCAGAGCAGTTCTTC. Its translation is CASSMRLPEQFF. The full variable domain, completed using reference TRBV19 and TRBJ2-1, is DGGITQSPKYLFRKEGQNVTLSCEQNLNHDAMYWYRQDPGQGLRLIYYSQIVNDFQKGDIAEGYSVSREKKESFPLTVTSAQKNPTAFYLCASSMRLPEQFFGPGTRLTVL.

On this clone itself: This specimen includes other DNA sequences encoding the same CDR3. The chain combines TRBV27 with TRBJ1-4, with a possible D match to TRBD1 (5 bases). Germline values: CDR1 MNHEY, CDR2 SMNVEV (reference sequence). V lost 2 bases, J lost 5 bases, and 9 bases lay in between. The CDR3 has 14 amino acids. The CDR3 protein is CASSLLGENEKLFF. CDR3 bases: TGTGCCAGCAGTTTACTAGGGGAAAATGAAAAACTGTTTTTT.

This chain connects TRBV9 to TRBJ1-4, with 7 nucleotides matching TRBD1. The CDR3 length is 15 residues. With V trimmed by 4 bases and J by 8 bases, 11 bases remained unmatched. Germline lookup yields CDR1 SGDLS and CDR2 YYNGEE. CDR3 coding DNA: TGTGCCAGCAGCCTCCGACAGGGACGTAACGAAAAACTGTTTTTT. Residues: CASSLRQGRNEKLFF.

The chain has TRBV7-9 and TRBJ2-1; D remains unclear. This CDR3 has 14 amino acids. V lost 5 bases, J lost 7 bases, and 15 bases lay in between. In germline, CDR1 is SEHNR, CDR2 FQNEAQ (reference sequence). DNA of the CDR3: TGTGCCAGCAGCCCCGGAAGCCTGGGGAATGAGCAGTTCTTC. It codes for CASSPGSLGNEQFF.

The rearrangement uses TRBV28 and TRBJ2-3; perhaps TRBD2 as D (7 bases). CDR3 length: 16 residues. Trimming removed 3 bases from V and 2 bases from J, with 15 bases in between. Germline V CDR1 and CDR2: MDHEN, SYDVKM. In DNA form, the CDR3 reads TGTGCCAGCAGTTTTTTTAGGGGGGGGGTCACAGATACGCAGTATTTT. Encoded protein: CASSFFRGGVTDTQYF. The complete variable domain, with remaining parts taken from reference TRBV28 and TRBJ2-3, reads DVKVTQSSRYLVKRTGEKVFLECVQDMDHENMFWYRQDPGLGLRLIYFSYDVKMKEKGDIPEGYSVSREKKERFSLILESASTNQTSMYLCASSFFRGGVTDTQYFGPGTRLTVL.

CDR3 in amino acids: CASSPSGGRADTQYF. Here the CDR3 DNA reads TGTGCCAGCAGCCCTAGCGGAGGCCGGGCAGATACGCAGTATTTT. This rearrangement joins TRBV9 to TRBJ2-3, with 7 bases aligning to TRBD2. Per germline, CDR1 SGDLS and CDR2 YYNGEE. Trimming cost V 4 bases and J 4 bases; bases outside gene matches: 9. The CDR3 contains 15 residues.

The J gene is TRBJ1-4, the V gene TRBV13, with no clear D. There are 15 residues in the CDR3. V was trimmed by 5 bases and J by 5 bases, leaving 15 bases between them. Germline CDR1 is PRHDT and CDR2 is FYEKMQ (reference sequence). The CDR3 is CASSRLDFRNEKLFF. CDR3 DNA sequence: TGTGCCAGCAGCCGCCTGGACTTCAGAAATGAAAAACTGTTTTTT.

In nucleotides, the CDR3 is TGCAGCGTTGAAGGGGCGTCGAAAAGCACAGATACGCAGTATTTT. Translation: CSVEGASKSTDTQYF. This chain uses TRBV29-1 with TRBJ2-3; no clear D gene. The CDR3 totals 15 residues. Trimming left V 1 base short and J 0 bases short, with 11 bases between. Germline V gene data show CDR1 as SQVTM and CDR2 as ANQGSEA.

The chain combines TRBV29-1 with TRBJ2-1; D perhaps matches TRBD1 (5 bases). This CDR3 has 11 residues. Looked up from germline, CDR1 is SQVTM and CDR2 is ANQGSEA. V was trimmed by 7 bases and J by 6 bases, leaving 10 bases between them. Here the CDR3 reads CSAVGANEQFF. The DNA of the CDR3 is TGCAGCGCTGTAGGGGCCAATGAGCAGTTCTTC.

The table lists this clone with a count of one. Other nucleotide sequences in the sample specify the same CDR3. This chain links TRBV27 with TRBJ2-2; D not certain. CDR3 length: 12 amino acids. Germline values: CDR1 MNHEY, CDR2 SMNVEV (reference sequence). V dropped 2 bases and J dropped 6 bases, with 4 bases sitting between them. The CDR3 DNA follows: TGTGCCAGCAGTTTAGGGTCCGGGGAGCTGTTTTTT. This encodes CASSLGSGELFF.

The chain links TRBV27 to TRBJ2-7, with 8 positions matching TRBD2. The junction had 8 bases not matched to a gene; V was cut back by 6 bases and J by 4 bases. In germline, CDR1 is MNHEY, CDR2 SMNVEV (reference sequence). This CDR3 is built from 14 residues. CDR3 amino acids: CASSPFGGAYEQYF. CDR3 DNA: TGTGCCAGCAGCCCGTTCGGGGGGGCATACGAGCAGTACTTC.

This clone was observed a single time. The chain has TRBV7-8 and TRBJ2-7; a possible D gene is TRBD1 (5 bases). The V end lost 5 bases, the J end lost 4 bases, and 15 bases lay between the germline ends. Germline CDR1 and CDR2: SGHVS and FQNEAQ. This CDR3 region has 14 residues. This CDR3 is CASSDRASRYEQYF. The CDR3 region has the DNA TGTGCCAGCAGCGACAGAGCCAGCAGATACGAGCAGTACTTC.

The chain combines TRBV15 with TRBJ2-2; 9 bases fit TRBD2. From germline, CDR1 is LNHNV and CDR2 YYDKDF (reference sequence). The CDR3 consists of 17 residues. With V trimmed by 3 bases and J by 4 bases, 9 bases remained unmatched. This CDR3 reads CATSSSHLAGVTGELFF. CDR3 nucleotide sequence: TGTGCCACCAGCAGCTCCCACTTAGCGGGAGTCACCGGGGAGCTGTTTTTT.

The chain is built from TRBV29-1 and TRBJ2-7, with 7 nucleotides matching TRBD1. The V segment lost 6 bases and the J segment 3 bases; nucleotides outside the gene matches: 11. The CDR3 is 14 amino acids. CDR1 and CDR2 (germline): SQVTM, ANQGSEA. In DNA form, the CDR3 reads TGCAGCGTCATCCGCCCCGACAGGGACTACGAGCAGTACTTC. The encoded protein is CSVIRPDRDYEQYF.

The V gene is TRBV28, the J gene TRBJ2-3; TRBD1 aligns across 9 bases. The trim removed 5 bases at V and 0 bases at J, leaving 12 bases unmatched. This CDR3 spans 18 amino acids. From germline, CDR1 is MDHEN and CDR2 SYDVKM. The CDR3 sequence: CASSPEFGTGSSTDTQYF. In DNA, the CDR3 is TGTGCCAGCAGTCCCGAATTCGGGACAGGGTCTAGCACAGATACGCAGTATTTT.

The DNA for the CDR3 is TGTGCCAGCAGCTCTCTAGCGGGTAGCTCCTACAATGAGCAGTTCTTC. It is translated as CASSSLAGSSYNEQFF. The chain uses TRBV11-3 and TRBJ2-1, with 8 positions matching TRBD2. Germline-derived CDR1 and CDR2 are SGHNT and YENEEA. The V and J ends lost 4 bases and 0 bases, in that order; junction bases with no gene match: 5. The CDR3 loop spans 16 amino acids.

The genes are TRBV11-2 and TRBJ2-7; D is perhaps TRBD1 or TRBD2 (5 bases each). The CDR3 has 18 amino acids. CDR1 SGHAT and CDR2 FQNNGV come from the germline V gene. Trimming removed 0 bases from V and 6 bases from J, with 24 bases in between. CDR3 protein: CASSLDGMMGDRYSEQYF. The DNA for the CDR3 is TGTGCCAGCAGCTTAGATGGGATGATGGGAGACAGATACTCCGAGCAGTACTTC. The full variable domain, with the rest looked up from reference TRBV11-2 and TRBJ2-7, is EAGVAQSPRYKIIEKRQSVAFWCNPISGHATLYWYQQILGQGPKLLIQFQNNGVVDDSQLPKDRFSAERLKGVDSTLKIQPAKLEDSAVYLCASSLDGMMGDRYSEQYFGPGTRLTVT.